A single sample gave rise to the 7 T cell receptor beta chains below, sequenced in a study of cytomegalovirus exposure and HLA in healthy donors. This PCR relied on a set of 60 Vbeta primers and 13 Jbeta primers. Assay: immunoSEQ multiplex PCR; the TCRdb copy retains only in-frame clones and omits some. The sample holds 250,000 to 350,000 clones; roughly 88% are singletons and the top ten take almost 4%. The sample was PBMCs. The receptor source for this set is a man aged 35-49 years in good health and CMV-seropositive.

This clone is a singleton in its sample. The rearrangement uses TRBV27 and TRBJ2-1; TRBD2 aligns across 8 bases. The CDR3 totals 16 residues. With V trimmed by 0 bases and J by 9 bases, 10 bases remained unmatched. Germline V gene data show CDR1 as MNHEY and CDR2 as SMNVEV (reference sequence). This chain's CDR3 is CASSLSSGVPTSEQFF. The DNA for the CDR3 is TGTGCCAGCAGTTTATCTAGCGGGGTTCCTACCAGTGAGCAGTTCTTC.

The rearrangement uses TRBV28 and TRBJ1-5, with D perhaps TRBD1 (5 bases). This CDR3 has 15 amino acids. The V end was cut by 6 bases, the J end by 2 bases, with 14 bases between. Germline V gene sequence: CDR1 MDHEN, CDR2 SYDVKM. The CDR3 DNA reads TGTGCCAGCAGAACCGGGGGAAAAGGCAATCAGCCCCAGCATTTT. Protein product: CASRTGGKGNQPQHF. Drawing the rest from reference TRBV28 and TRBJ1-5, the complete variable domain is DVKVTQSSRYLVKRTGEKVFLECVQDMDHENMFWYRQDPGLGLRLIYFSYDVKMKEKGDIPEGYSVSREKKERFSLILESASTNQTSMYLCASRTGGKGNQPQHFGDGTRLSIL.

In regard to this clone: In the same sample, other DNA sequences code for this CDR3. The V gene is TRBV2, the J gene TRBJ1-5; D remains ambiguous. Trimming pared 5 bases from V and 0 bases from J, leaving 5 bases between. Germline V gene data show CDR1 as SNHLY and CDR2 as FYNNEI. The CDR3 consists of 13 residues. CDR3 sequence reads: CASSQNSNQPQHF. CDR3 nucleotide sequence: TGTGCCAGCAGTCAGAATAGCAATCAGCCCCAGCATTTT.

The sample holds one count of this clone. The J gene is TRBJ1-5, the V gene TRBV2; perhaps TRBD1 as D (5 bases). The ends were cut back, 6 bases at V and 5 bases at J, with 11 bases in the middle. The CDR3 extends over 13 amino acids. The germline gives CDR1 SNHLY, CDR2 FYNNEI. In nucleotides, the CDR3 is TGTGCCAGCAGACCCGGGGGGTATCAGCCCCAGCATTTT. Protein product: CASRPGGYQPQHF.

The chain recombines TRBV27 with TRBJ2-5, with 8 positions matching TRBD2. The V and J ends lost 7 bases and 2 bases, in that order; junction bases with no gene match: 18. Per the germline V gene, CDR1 is MNHEY and CDR2 is SMNVEV (reference sequence). This CDR3 has 18 residues. CDR3: CASTPHPPTSESQETQYF. CDR3 coding DNA: TGTGCCAGCACCCCCCATCCCCCGACTAGCGAATCGCAAGAGACCCAGTACTTC.

The V call is TRBV28, the J call TRBJ1-3; TRBD1 matches at 8 bases. Germline V gene sequence: CDR1 MDHEN, CDR2 SYDVKM. There are 15 residues in the CDR3. Trimming at V came to 5 bases and at J to 4 bases, leaving 7 bases not matched to a gene. The CDR3 is CASSTGQVRGNTIYF. CDR3 nucleotides: TGTGCCAGCAGTACGGGACAGGTCCGGGGAAACACCATATATTTT. Together with reference TRBV28 and TRBJ1-3, the CDR3 gives the full variable domain: DVKVTQSSRYLVKRTGEKVFLECVQDMDHENMFWYRQDPGLGLRLIYFSYDVKMKEKGDIPEGYSVSREKKERFSLILESASTNQTSMYLCASSTGQVRGNTIYFGEGSWLTVV.

CDR3 protein: CASSGGTMEAFF. Written as DNA, the CDR3 is TGCGCCAGCAGTGGGGGGACTATGGAAGCTTTCTTT. This chain connects TRBV10-1 to TRBJ1-1; D possibly corresponds to TRBD1 (5 bases). Germline V gene lookup returns CDR1 WNHNN and CDR2 SYGVQD (reference sequence). CDR3 length: 12 residues. V lost 4 bases and J lost 8, with 11 bases in between.